This is a list of T cell receptor beta chains from one sample in a study of blood T cell repertoires in COVID-19. This table comes from immunoSEQ multiplex PCR, and its TCRdb copy is limited to in-frame clones, with some not included. Seen here are some 150,000 clones, around 82% observed once, and the top ten hold 6%. The sample was PBMCs or T cells enriched from blood (not recorded which). The receptor source for this set is a woman aged 45-59 years who had recovered from COVID-19. The CDR3 runs from the conserved cysteine through the conserved F or W. Fields, in order: clone size, J gene, V gene, D gene, CDR3 protein, CDR3 DNA. D genes are given only for firm matches. Only some rows state a clone size, as once, few, many or a class for expanded clones.

clone size: few; J gene: TRBJ2-7; V gene: TRBV28; D gene: -; CDR3 protein: CASRNFGLLYEQYF; CDR3 DNA: TGTGCCAGCAGAAATTTTGGCCTCCTCTACGAGCAGTACTTC
clone size: -; J gene: TRBJ2-1; V gene: TRBV24-1; D gene: -; CDR3 protein: CATSDEGVYNEQFF; CDR3 DNA: TGTGCCACCAGTGACGAGGGGGTCTACAATGAGCAGTTCTTC
clone size: few; J gene: TRBJ2-1; V gene: TRBV7-3; D gene: TRBD2; CDR3 protein: CASSSERGGLNEQFF; CDR3 DNA: TGTGCCAGCAGCTCGGAGCGGGGGGGCCTCAATGAGCAGTTCTTC
clone size: -; J gene: TRBJ1-1; V gene: TRBV2; D gene: -; CDR3 protein: CASRQDLQQGEAFF; CDR3 DNA: TGTGCCAGCCGTCAGGACCTCCAACAGGGTGAAGCTTTCTTT
clone size: -; J gene: TRBJ1-6; V gene: TRBV19; D gene: TRBD1; CDR3 protein: CASRTPGQGARNSPLHF; CDR3 DNA: TGTGCCAGTCGAACCCCGGGACAGGGGGCGCGCAATTCACCCCTCCACTTT
clone size: -; J gene: TRBJ2-1; V gene: TRBV7-6; D gene: TRBD2; CDR3 protein: CASSFGTSGMNEQFF; CDR3 DNA: TGTGCCAGCAGCTTCGGGACTAGCGGTATGAATGAGCAGTTCTTC
clone size: -; J gene: TRBJ1-5; V gene: TRBV19; D gene: TRBD1; CDR3 protein: CASSMVQGAGIQPQHF; CDR3 DNA: TGTGCCAGTAGTATGGTCCAGGGGGCAGGAATTCAGCCCCAGCATTTT
clone size: few; J gene: TRBJ1-2; V gene: TRBV28; D gene: TRBD1; CDR3 protein: CASSTRRGRNYGYTF; CDR3 DNA: TGTGCCAGCAGTACCCGCAGGGGGCGAAACTATGGCTACACCTTC
clone size: -; J gene: TRBJ2-1; V gene: TRBV7-2; D gene: -; CDR3 protein: CASAIGDTEQFF; CDR3 DNA: TGTGCCAGCGCCATAGGGGACACCGAGCAGTTCTTC
clone size: few; J gene: TRBJ1-5; V gene: TRBV7-2; D gene: -; CDR3 protein: CASSFGGRDQPQHF; CDR3 DNA: TGTGCCAGCAGCTTTGGGGGGAGGGATCAGCCCCAGCATTTT
clone size: -; J gene: TRBJ2-3; V gene: TRBV2; D gene: TRBD2; CDR3 protein: CASSEAFSQSPSGASTDTQYF; CDR3 DNA: TGTGCCAGCAGTGAAGCCTTCTCACAGTCCCCTAGCGGGGCAAGCACAGATACGCAGTATTTT
clone size: -; J gene: TRBJ1-6; V gene: TRBV9; D gene: -; CDR3 protein: CASSVGAGNNSPLHF; CDR3 DNA: TGTGCCAGCAGCGTAGGGGCAGGGAATAATTCACCCCTCCACTTT
clone size: -; J gene: TRBJ1-1; V gene: TRBV28; D gene: -; CDR3 protein: CASRFAGRGMNTEAFF; CDR3 DNA: TGTGCCAGCAGGTTCGCAGGGAGGGGAATGAACACTGAAGCTTTCTTT
clone size: -; J gene: TRBJ1-3; V gene: TRBV6-5; D gene: -; CDR3 protein: CASSFGSALLSIYF; CDR3 DNA: TGTGCCAGCAGCTTCGGGTCAGCTCTGTTATCCATATATTTT
clone size: -; J gene: TRBJ2-1; V gene: TRBV2; D gene: -; CDR3 protein: CASLRTEVNEQFF; CDR3 DNA: TGTGCCAGCCTTCGGACAGAGGTCAATGAGCAGTTCTTC
clone size: -; J gene: TRBJ2-5; V gene: TRBV5-5; D gene: TRBD1; CDR3 protein: CASSLVGGSQQMQETQYF; CDR3 DNA: TGTGCCAGCAGCTTGGTAGGGGGCTCCCAACAAATGCAAGAGACCCAGTACTTC
clone size: -; J gene: TRBJ1-1; V gene: TRBV5-1; D gene: TRBD1; CDR3 protein: CASSPPGQEGTEAFF; CDR3 DNA: TGCGCCAGCAGCCCACCGGGACAGGAGGGCACTGAAGCTTTCTTT
clone size: -; J gene: TRBJ2-3; V gene: TRBV9; D gene: -; CDR3 protein: CASSVQGGTQYF; CDR3 DNA: TGTGCCAGCAGCGTACAGGGGGGTACGCAGTATTTT
clone size: -; J gene: TRBJ1-5; V gene: TRBV19; D gene: -; CDR3 protein: CASSSSSADGQPQHF; CDR3 DNA: TGTGCCAGTAGTTCTAGCTCAGCCGACGGGCAGCCCCAGCATTTT
clone size: -; J gene: TRBJ1-6; V gene: TRBV28; D gene: -; CDR3 protein: CASSLDTAPLHF; CDR3 DNA: TGTGCCAGCAGCCTTGATACAGCACCCCTCCACTTT
clone size: once; J gene: TRBJ2-2; V gene: TRBV5-1; D gene: TRBD1; CDR3 protein: CASSPGQGRTGELFF; CDR3 DNA: TGCGCCAGCAGCCCAGGACAGGGCAGGACCGGGGAGCTGTTTTTT
clone size: -; J gene: TRBJ1-2; V gene: TRBV20-1; D gene: -; CDR3 protein: CSASGLPGSYYGYTF; CDR3 DNA: TGCAGTGCTAGTGGCCTCCCGGGGTCTTACTATGGCTACACCTTC
clone size: -; J gene: TRBJ1-6; V gene: TRBV7-9; D gene: TRBD1; CDR3 protein: CASTKTGGVAYNSPLHF; CDR3 DNA: TGTGCCAGCACCAAAACAGGGGGCGTCGCCTATAATTCACCCCTCCACTTT
clone size: -; J gene: TRBJ2-5; V gene: TRBV15; D gene: -; CDR3 protein: CATSRTPRAEETQYF; CDR3 DNA: TGTGCCACCAGCAGAACCCCCAGGGCCGAAGAGACCCAGTACTTC
clone size: few; J gene: TRBJ2-1; V gene: TRBV5-1; D gene: TRBD1; CDR3 protein: CASSFPNMSGGGHYNEQFF; CDR3 DNA: TGCGCCAGCAGCTTCCCCAATATGTCAGGGGGCGGCCACTACAATGAGCAGTTCTTC
clone size: -; J gene: TRBJ1-1; V gene: TRBV10-3; D gene: -; CDR3 protein: CAISVGSGGGDTEAFF; CDR3 DNA: TGTGCCATCAGTGTTGGCAGCGGTGGGGGGGACACTGAAGCTTTCTTT
clone size: -; J gene: TRBJ2-1; V gene: TRBV29-1; D gene: TRBD2; CDR3 protein: CSVGGRDYNEQFF; CDR3 DNA: TGCAGCGTCGGGGGGAGGGACTACAATGAGCAGTTCTTC
clone size: few; J gene: TRBJ2-7; V gene: TRBV5-1; D gene: TRBD2; CDR3 protein: CASSLGTGLDYEQYF; CDR3 DNA: TGCGCCAGCAGCCTGGGTACGGGACTAGACTACGAGCAGTACTTC
clone size: -; J gene: TRBJ2-5; V gene: TRBV9; D gene: -; CDR3 protein: CASSVGAGIGETQYF; CDR3 DNA: TGTGCCAGCAGCGTAGGAGCGGGCATTGGGGAGACCCAGTACTTC
clone size: -; J gene: TRBJ1-3; V gene: TRBV28; D gene: TRBD1; CDR3 protein: CASMGQGASSGNTIYF; CDR3 DNA: TGTGCCAGCATGGGACAGGGGGCTTCCTCTGGAAACACCATATATTTT
clone size: -; J gene: TRBJ1-2; V gene: TRBV3-1/TRBV3-2; D gene: -; CDR3 protein: CASSHEVRERYGYTF; CDR3 DNA: TGTGCCAGCAGCCACGAGGTGAGGGAACGGTATGGCTACACCTTC
clone size: -; J gene: TRBJ1-3; V gene: TRBV4-1; D gene: -; CDR3 protein: CASSQAAGRRSSGNTIYF; CDR3 DNA: TGCGCCAGCAGCCAAGCCGCCGGACGGAGGAGCTCTGGAAACACCATATATTTT
clone size: -; J gene: TRBJ1-4; V gene: TRBV5-1; D gene: TRBD1; CDR3 protein: CASSLRGQAANEKLFF; CDR3 DNA: TGCGCCAGCAGCTTGAGGGGACAGGCCGCAAATGAAAAACTGTTTTTT
clone size: -; J gene: TRBJ1-3; V gene: TRBV7-9; D gene: -; CDR3 protein: CASSSQGQSGNTIYF; CDR3 DNA: TGTGCCAGCAGCTCTCAGGGCCAGTCTGGAAACACCATATATTTT
clone size: -; J gene: TRBJ2-7; V gene: TRBV14; D gene: -; CDR3 protein: CASSQAVSVEQYF; CDR3 DNA: TGTGCCAGCAGCCAGGCGGTGTCAGTCGAGCAGTACTTC
clone size: few; J gene: TRBJ1-1; V gene: TRBV7-3; D gene: TRBD1; CDR3 protein: CASSPGSGGSRAFF; CDR3 DNA: TGTGCCAGCAGCCCCGGTTCAGGGGGTTCACGAGCTTTCTTT
clone size: few; J gene: TRBJ1-1; V gene: TRBV29-1; D gene: -; CDR3 protein: CSVLTGEAFF; CDR3 DNA: TGCAGCGTTCTGACAGGTGAAGCTTTCTTT
clone size: -; J gene: TRBJ2-2; V gene: TRBV5-1; D gene: TRBD1; CDR3 protein: CASSFSSPGQVNTGELFF; CDR3 DNA: TGCGCCAGCAGCTTTTCCTCACCGGGACAGGTGAACACCGGGGAGCTGTTTTTT
clone size: few; J gene: TRBJ1-2; V gene: TRBV12-2; D gene: -; CDR3 protein: CASRLELFWWDRGTGYTF; CDR3 DNA: TGTGCAAGTCGCTTAGAACTGTTTTGGTGGGACAGGGGGACTGGATACACCTTC
clone size: -; J gene: TRBJ1-1; V gene: TRBV6-5; D gene: -; CDR3 protein: CASSYVSRNTEAFF; CDR3 DNA: TGTGCCAGCAGTTACGTGTCCAGGAACACTGAAGCTTTCTTT
clone size: -; J gene: TRBJ1-2; V gene: TRBV3-1/TRBV3-2; D gene: TRBD1; CDR3 protein: CASSSTGGGYGYTF; CDR3 DNA: TGTGCCAGCAGTTCAACAGGGGGCGGCTATGGCTACACCTTC